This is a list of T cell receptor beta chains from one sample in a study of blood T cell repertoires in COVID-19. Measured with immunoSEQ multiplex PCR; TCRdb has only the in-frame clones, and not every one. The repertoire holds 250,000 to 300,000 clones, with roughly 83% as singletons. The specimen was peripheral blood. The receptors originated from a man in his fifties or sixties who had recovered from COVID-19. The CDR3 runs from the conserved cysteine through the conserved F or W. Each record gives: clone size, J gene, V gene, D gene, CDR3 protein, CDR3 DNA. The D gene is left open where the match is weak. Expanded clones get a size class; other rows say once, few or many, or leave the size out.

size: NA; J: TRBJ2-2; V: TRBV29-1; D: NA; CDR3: CSVGAGPGELFF; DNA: TGCAGCGTTGGGGCGGGGCCCGGGGAGCTGTTTTTT
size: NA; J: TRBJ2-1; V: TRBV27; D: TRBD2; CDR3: CASRRLAGYPNNEQFF; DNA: TGTGCCAGCAGGAGGCTAGCGGGTTACCCGAACAATGAGCAGTTCTTC
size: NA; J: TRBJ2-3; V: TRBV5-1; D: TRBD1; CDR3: CASSLEGQEAWNTQYF; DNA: TGCGCCAGCAGCTTGGAGGGACAGGAGGCCTGGAATACGCAGTATTTT
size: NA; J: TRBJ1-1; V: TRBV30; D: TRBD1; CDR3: CACDRENTEAFF; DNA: TGTGCCTGCGACAGGGAGAACACTGAAGCTTTCTTT
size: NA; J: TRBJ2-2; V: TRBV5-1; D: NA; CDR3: CASSLEPGTGELFF; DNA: TGCGCCAGCAGCTTGGAACCGGGGACCGGGGAGCTGTTTTTT
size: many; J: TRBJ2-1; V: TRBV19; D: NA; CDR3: CASSMGAVGNEQFF; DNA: TGTGCCAGTAGTATGGGGGCAGTGGGCAATGAGCAGTTCTTC
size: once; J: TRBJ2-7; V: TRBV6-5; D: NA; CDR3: CASSPAGGARYEQYF; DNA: TGTGCCAGCAGTCCGGCTGGGGGGGCGAGGTACGAGCAGTACTTC
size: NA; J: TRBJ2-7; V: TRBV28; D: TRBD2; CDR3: CASCQSGGAYEQYF; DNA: TGTGCCAGCTGTCAAAGCGGGGGGGCCTACGAGCAGTACTTC
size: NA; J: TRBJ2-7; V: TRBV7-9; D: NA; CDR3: CASSISRGAYEQYF; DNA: TGTGCCAGCAGCATATCCAGGGGAGCCTACGAGCAGTACTTC
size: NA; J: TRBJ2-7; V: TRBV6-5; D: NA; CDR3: CASSYSGGGAQYF; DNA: TGTGCCAGCAGTTACTCTGGGGGGGGCGCGCAGTACTTC
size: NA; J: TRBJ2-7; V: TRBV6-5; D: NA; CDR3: CASSSTGDYEQYF; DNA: TGTGCCAGCAGTTCCACGGGGGACTACGAGCAGTACTTC
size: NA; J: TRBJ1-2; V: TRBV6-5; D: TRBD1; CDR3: CASRVQGMLFYGYTF; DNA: TGTGCCAGCAGGGTACAGGGGATGTTGTTCTATGGCTACACCTTC
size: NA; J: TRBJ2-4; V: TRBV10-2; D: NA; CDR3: CASTHGVVLDIQYF; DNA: TGCGCCAGCACCCACGGGGTGGTCTTGGACATTCAGTACTTC
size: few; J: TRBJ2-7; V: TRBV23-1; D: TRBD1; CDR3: CASSPGQGAREQYF; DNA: TGCGCCAGCAGTCCGGGACAGGGGGCTAGAGAGCAGTACTTC
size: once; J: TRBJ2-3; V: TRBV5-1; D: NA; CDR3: CASSRITQGTDTQYF; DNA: TGCGCCAGCAGCCGCATCACACAGGGCACAGATACGCAGTATTTT
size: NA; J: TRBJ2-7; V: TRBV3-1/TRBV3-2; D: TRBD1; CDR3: CASSFRGYSYEQYF; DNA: TGTGCCAGCAGCTTCAGGGGGTATTCCTACGAGCAGTACTTC
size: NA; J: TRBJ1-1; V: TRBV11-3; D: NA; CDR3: CASSSTANTEAFF; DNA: TGTGCCAGCAGCTCTACAGCAAACACTGAAGCTTTCTTT
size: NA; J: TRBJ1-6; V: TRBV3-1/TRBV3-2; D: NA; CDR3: CASSQSTGNGNSPLHF; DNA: TGTGCCAGCAGCCAATCTACAGGGAATGGTAATTCACCCCTCCACTTT
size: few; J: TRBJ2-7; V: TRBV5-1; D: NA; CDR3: CASSSGGASANEQYF; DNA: TGCGCCAGCAGCTCTGGAGGAGCTAGTGCCAACGAGCAGTACTTC
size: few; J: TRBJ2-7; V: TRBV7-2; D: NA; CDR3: CASSSYLSSYEQYF; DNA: TGTGCCAGCAGCTCCTATTTAAGCTCCTACGAGCAGTACTTC
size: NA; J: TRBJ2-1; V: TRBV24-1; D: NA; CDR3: CATSDGWNSEQFF; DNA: TGTGCCACCAGTGATGGCTGGAACAGCGAGCAGTTCTTC
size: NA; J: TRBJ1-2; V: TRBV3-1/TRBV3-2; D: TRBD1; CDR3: CASSPGTGRGYTF; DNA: TGTGCCAGCAGCCCTGGGACAGGGCGTGGCTACACCTTC
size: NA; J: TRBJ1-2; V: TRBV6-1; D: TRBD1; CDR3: CASSRTGGNYGYTF; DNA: TGTGCCAGCAGTCGGACAGGGGGTAACTATGGCTACACCTTC
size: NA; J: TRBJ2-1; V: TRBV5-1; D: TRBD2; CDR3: CASSPGLAGGRDEQFF; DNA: TGCGCCAGCAGCCCCGGACTAGCGGGGGGGCGTGACGAGCAGTTCTTC